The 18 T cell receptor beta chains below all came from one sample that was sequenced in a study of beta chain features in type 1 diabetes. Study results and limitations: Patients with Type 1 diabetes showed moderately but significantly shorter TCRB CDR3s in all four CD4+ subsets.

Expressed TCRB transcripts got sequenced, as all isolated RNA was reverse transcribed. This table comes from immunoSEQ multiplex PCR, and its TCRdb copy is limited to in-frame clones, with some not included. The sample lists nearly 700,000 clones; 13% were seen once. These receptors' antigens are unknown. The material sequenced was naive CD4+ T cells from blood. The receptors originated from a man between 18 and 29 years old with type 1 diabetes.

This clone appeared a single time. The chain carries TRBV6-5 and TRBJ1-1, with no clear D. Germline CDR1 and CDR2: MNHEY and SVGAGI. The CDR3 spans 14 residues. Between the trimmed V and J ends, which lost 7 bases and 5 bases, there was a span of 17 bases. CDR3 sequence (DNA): TGTGCCAGCACCCCCCGGCGGCTCGGGACTGAAGCTTTCTTT. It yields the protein CASTPRRLGTEAFF.

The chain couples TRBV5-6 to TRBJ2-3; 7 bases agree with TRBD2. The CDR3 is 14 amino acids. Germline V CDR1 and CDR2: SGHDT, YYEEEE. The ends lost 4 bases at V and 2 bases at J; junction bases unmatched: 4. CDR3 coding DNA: TGTGCCAGCAGCCCCGGGGGGATCACAGATACGCAGTATTTT. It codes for CASSPGGITDTQYF. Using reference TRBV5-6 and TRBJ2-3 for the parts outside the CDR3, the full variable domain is DAGVTQSPTHLIKTRGQQVTLRCSPKSGHDTVSWYQQALGQGPQFIFQYYEEEERQRGNFPDRFSGHQFPNYSSELNVNALLLGDSALYLCASSPGGITDTQYFGPGTRLTVL.

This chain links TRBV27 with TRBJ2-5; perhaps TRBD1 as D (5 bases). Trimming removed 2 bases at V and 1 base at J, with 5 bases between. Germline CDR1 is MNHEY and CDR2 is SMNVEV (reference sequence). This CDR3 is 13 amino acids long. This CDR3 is CASSLRGQETQYF. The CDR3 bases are TGTGCCAGCAGTTTAAGGGGCCAAGAGACCCAGTACTTC.

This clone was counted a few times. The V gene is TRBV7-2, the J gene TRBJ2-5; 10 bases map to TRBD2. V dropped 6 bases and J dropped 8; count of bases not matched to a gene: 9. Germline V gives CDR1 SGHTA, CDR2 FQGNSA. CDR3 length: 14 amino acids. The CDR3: CASSLAGASETQYF. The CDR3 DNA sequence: TGTGCCAGCAGTCTAGCGGGGGCCTCGGAAACCCAGTACTTC.

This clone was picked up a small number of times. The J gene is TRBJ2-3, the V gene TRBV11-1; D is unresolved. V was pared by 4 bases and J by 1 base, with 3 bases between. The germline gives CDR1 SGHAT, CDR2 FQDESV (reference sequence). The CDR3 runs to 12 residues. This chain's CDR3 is CASSSRTDTQYF. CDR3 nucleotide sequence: TGTGCCAGCAGCTCCCGCACAGATACGCAGTATTTT.

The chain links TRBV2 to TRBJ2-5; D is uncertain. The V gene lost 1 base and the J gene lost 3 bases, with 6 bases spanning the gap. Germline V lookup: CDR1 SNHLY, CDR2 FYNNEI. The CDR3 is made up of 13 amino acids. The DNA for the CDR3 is TGTGCCAGCAGTGAAGAGGCCAAAGAGACCCAGTACTTC. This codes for CASSEEAKETQYF. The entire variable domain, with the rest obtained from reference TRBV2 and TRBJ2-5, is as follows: EPEVTQTPSHQVTQMGQEVILRCVPISNHLYFYWYRQILGQKVEFLVSFYNNEISEKSEIFDDQFSVERPDGSNFTLKIRSTKLEDSAMYFCASSEEAKETQYFGPGTRLLVL.

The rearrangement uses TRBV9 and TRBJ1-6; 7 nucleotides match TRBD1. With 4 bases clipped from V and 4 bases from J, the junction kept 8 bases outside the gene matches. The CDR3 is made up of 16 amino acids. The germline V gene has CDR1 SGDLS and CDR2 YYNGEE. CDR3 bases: TGTGCCAGCAGCACCTCCGGGACAGATTATAATTCACCCCTCCACTTT. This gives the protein CASSTSGTDYNSPLHF.

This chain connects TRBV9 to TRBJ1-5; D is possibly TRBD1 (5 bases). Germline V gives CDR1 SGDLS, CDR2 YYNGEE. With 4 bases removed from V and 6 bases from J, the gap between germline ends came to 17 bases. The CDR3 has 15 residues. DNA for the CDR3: TGTGCCAGCAGCCCAGGAGGGGAGTATAGTCAGCCCCAGCATTTT. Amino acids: CASSPGGEYSQPQHF.

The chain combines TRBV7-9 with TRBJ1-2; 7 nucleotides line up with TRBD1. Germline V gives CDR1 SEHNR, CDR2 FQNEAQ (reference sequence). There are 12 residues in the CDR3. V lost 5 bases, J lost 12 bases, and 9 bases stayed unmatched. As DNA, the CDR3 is TGTGCCAGCAGCGGGGACAGCCCTAGGAACACCTTC. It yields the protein CASSGDSPRNTF.

CDR3 sequence: CASTHGAPRGYGYTF. The CDR3 bases are TGTGCCAGTACGCATGGGGCCCCGAGAGGCTATGGCTACACCTTC. The chain combines TRBV19 with TRBJ1-2, with D perhaps TRBD1 (5 bases). V lost 7 bases and J lost 4, with 19 bases in between. Germline values: CDR1 LNHDA, CDR2 SQIVND (reference sequence). This CDR3 contains 15 residues.

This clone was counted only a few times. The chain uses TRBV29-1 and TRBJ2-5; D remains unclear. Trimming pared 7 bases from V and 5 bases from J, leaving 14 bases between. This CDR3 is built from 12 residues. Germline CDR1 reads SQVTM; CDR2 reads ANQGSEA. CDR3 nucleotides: TGCAGCGGAAGGACGGTGGAGGAGACCCAGTACTTC. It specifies CSGRTVEETQYF.

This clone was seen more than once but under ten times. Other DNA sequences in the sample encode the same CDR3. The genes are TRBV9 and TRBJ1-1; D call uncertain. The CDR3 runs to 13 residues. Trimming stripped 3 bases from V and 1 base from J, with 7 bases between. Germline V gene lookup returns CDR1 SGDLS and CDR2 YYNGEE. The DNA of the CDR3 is TGTGCCAGCAGCGCAACAGCGAACACTGAAGCTTTCTTT. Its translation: CASSATANTEAFF.

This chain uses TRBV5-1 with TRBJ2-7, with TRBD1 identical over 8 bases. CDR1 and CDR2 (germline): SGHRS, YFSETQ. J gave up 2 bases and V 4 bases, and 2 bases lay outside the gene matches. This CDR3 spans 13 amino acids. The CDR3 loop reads CASSEGQAYEQYF. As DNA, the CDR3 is TGCGCCAGCAGCGAGGGACAGGCCTACGAGCAGTACTTC.

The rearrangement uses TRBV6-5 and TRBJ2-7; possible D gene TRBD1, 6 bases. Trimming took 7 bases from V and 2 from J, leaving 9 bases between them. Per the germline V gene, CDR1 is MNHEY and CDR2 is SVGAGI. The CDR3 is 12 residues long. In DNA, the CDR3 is TGTGCCAGCAAGACAGGAGCCTACGAGCAGTACTTC. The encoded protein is CASKTGAYEQYF.

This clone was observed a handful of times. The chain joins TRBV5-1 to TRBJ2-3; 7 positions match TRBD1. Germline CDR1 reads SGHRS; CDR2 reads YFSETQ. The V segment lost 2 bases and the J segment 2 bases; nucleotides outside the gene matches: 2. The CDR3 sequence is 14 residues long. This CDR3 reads CASSLTGATDTQYF. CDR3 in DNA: TGCGCCAGCAGCTTAACAGGGGCCACAGATACGCAGTATTTT.

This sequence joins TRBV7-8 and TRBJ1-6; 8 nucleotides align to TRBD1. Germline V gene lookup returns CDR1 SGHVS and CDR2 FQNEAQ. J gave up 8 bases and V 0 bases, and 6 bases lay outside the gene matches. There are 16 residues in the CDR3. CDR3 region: CASSLAAQTGDSPLHF. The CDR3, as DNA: TGTGCCAGCAGCTTAGCGGCACAGACAGGGGATTCACCCCTCCACTTT.

The CDR3 protein is CASSLADRGQSPLHF. As DNA, the CDR3 is TGCGCCAGCAGCTTAGCCGACAGGGGGCAATCACCCCTCCACTTT. J is TRBJ1-6 and V is TRBV5-1; 10 bases are shared with TRBD1. Germline V CDR1 and CDR2: SGHRS, YFSETQ. The CDR3 has 15 amino acids. The ends lost 2 bases at V and 10 bases at J; junction bases unmatched: 6.

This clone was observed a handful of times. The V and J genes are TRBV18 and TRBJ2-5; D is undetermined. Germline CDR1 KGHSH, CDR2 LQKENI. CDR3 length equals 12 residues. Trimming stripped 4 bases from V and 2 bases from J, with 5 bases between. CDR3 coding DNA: TGTGCCAGCTCACGTCAGCAAGAGACCCAGTACTTC. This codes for CASSRQQETQYF.